This T cell receptor beta chain came from a study of T cell responses to AZD1222 COVID-19 vaccine. Background on the study: Analysis merged second doses at about 4 or about 12 weeks.

General study points: Compared with day 0, the breadth and depth of the Spike-specific TCR repertoire rose significantly after two doses of AZD1222. White British people made up most donors, females outnumbered males, and clonal diversity was possibly underestimated. Seropositive at baseline were only a handful of AZD1222 recipients.

The protocol was immunoSEQ multiplex PCR, while the TCRdb copy is restricted to in-frame clones and leaves out a portion. The sample holds around 190,000 clones, 85% to 90% seen once. In regard to this clone: Its specificity is not known.

The V gene's germline CDR1 is MNHEY and CDR2 SMNVEV (reference sequence). The CDR3 length is 16 residues. Trimming left V 11 bases short and J 0 bases short, with 20 bases between. This chain uses TRBV27 with TRBJ1-5, with D unresolved. This sample comprised peripheral blood, obtained on day 0 of AZD1222 vaccination. The receptor was isolated from an adult in good health. The CDR3 nucleotides read TGTGCCTCAGATAGTAAATTGGGAATTAGCAATCAGCCCCAGCATTTT. It yields the protein CASDSKLGISNQPQHF.